A single sample gave rise to the 18 T cell receptor beta chains below, sequenced in a study of T cell changes during pregnancy in multiple sclerosis (dated by TCRdb to 2018 to 2020). The library was generated by the immunoSEQ multiplex PCR assay. Not all clones reach the TCRdb copy of this immuneACCESS table, which keeps in-frame sequences only. Checked studies attribute under half of the gap to unresolved V genes and leave the rest unexplained. The sample table records approximately 71,000 clones; roughly 92% of these occur just once. The top ten constitute around 2% of the sample. The sequencing used peripheral blood, collected in the second trimester of pregnancy. The receptors shown here come from a female donor with multiple sclerosis, enrolled in a pregnancy study.

This chain links TRBV28 with TRBJ1-2, with 11 bases matching TRBD1. V dropped 4 bases and J dropped 3; count of bases not matched to a gene: 4. Germline V CDR1 and CDR2: MDHEN, SYDVKM. The CDR3 runs 15 residues. CDR3 sequence reads: CASSWLDRGHYGYTF. CDR3 sequence (DNA): TGTGCCAGCAGTTGGCTGGACAGGGGGCACTATGGCTACACCTTC.

The chain carries TRBV9 and TRBJ2-1, with D unresolved. Germline V gives CDR1 SGDLS, CDR2 YYNGEE. The CDR3 has 14 residues. The V and J ends lost 0 bases and 5 bases respectively, with 9 bases between them. DNA of the CDR3: TGTGCCAGCAGCGTAGTCCCAGGCGACAATGAGCAGTTCTTC. Encoded protein: CASSVVPGDNEQFF.

The V and J genes are TRBV6-5 and TRBJ2-7, with D tentatively TRBD1 (6 bases). From germline, CDR1 is MNHEY and CDR2 SVGAGI. The V gene lost 7 bases and the J gene lost 4 bases, with 11 bases spanning the gap. There are 12 residues in the CDR3. The CDR3, as DNA: TGTGCCAGCACCGACAGGTTGTACGAGCAGTACTTC. This gives the protein CASTDRLYEQYF.

The chain recombines TRBV5-4 with TRBJ2-5; 7 bases map to TRBD1. Trimming cost V 4 bases and J 0 bases; bases outside gene matches: 6. The CDR3 length is 15 residues. Germline CDR1 SGHNT, CDR2 YYREEE (reference sequence). The CDR3 sequence is CASSPGQLYQETQYF. Written as DNA, the CDR3 is TGTGCCAGCAGCCCGGGACAGCTGTACCAAGAGACCCAGTACTTC.

CDR3 DNA sequence: TGCAGCGTCCCCCCGAGGACTAGCGGTGAGCAGTTCTTC. Amino acid sequence: CSVPPRTSGEQFF. The V gene is TRBV29-1, the J gene TRBJ2-1, with TRBD2 identical over 10 bases. CDR1 and CDR2 from the germline V gene are SQVTM and ANQGSEA. This CDR3 spans 13 amino acids. J gave up 9 bases and V 6 bases, and 8 bases lay outside the gene matches.

The CDR3 protein is CASTLANEKLFF. CDR3 bases: TGTGCCAGCACCCTTGCTAATGAAAAACTGTTTTTT. The V call is TRBV6-6, the J call TRBJ1-4; D ambiguous. The germline CDR1 and CDR2 sequences are MNHNY and SVGAGI (reference sequence). V was shortened by 7 bases and J by 3 bases, with 6 bases between the two germline ends. This CDR3 comprises 12 residues.

The chain joins TRBV6-6 to TRBJ1-5; a possible D gene is TRBD1 (5 bases). The V and J ends lost 2 bases and 0 bases respectively, with 8 bases between them. The CDR3 spans 15 residues. CDR1 MNHNY and CDR2 SVGAGI come from the germline V gene (reference sequence). DNA of the CDR3: TGTGCCAGCAGTTACAACGGGGGTAGCAATCAGCCCCAGCATTTT. Its protein is CASSYNGGSNQPQHF.

The chain is built from TRBV10-3 and TRBJ1-2; TRBD1 matches at 8 bases. Germline V CDR1 and CDR2: ENHRY, SYGVKD. CDR3 length equals 15 residues. V gave up 3 bases and J gave up 4 bases; unmatched junction bases: 7. This chain's CDR3 is CAISENGDRGYGYTF. CDR3 coding DNA: TGTGCCATCAGTGAAAATGGAGACAGGGGCTATGGCTACACCTTC.

The CDR3 spells CASSEASGPDTQYF. CDR3 DNA: TGCGCCAGCAGTGAGGCCAGCGGTCCAGATACGCAGTATTTT. The V and J genes are TRBV10-2 and TRBJ2-3, with D tentatively TRBD2 (5 bases). The germline V and J ends were trimmed by 2 bases and 4 bases, with 10 bases remaining between them. The germline V gene has CDR1 WSHSY and CDR2 SAAADI. The CDR3 is made up of 14 amino acids.

A single count supports this clone. V is TRBV5-1 and J is TRBJ2-3; 11 bases line up with TRBD1. The CDR3 spans 17 residues. V shed 4 bases and J 1 base; nucleotides not matched to a gene: 8. The germline gives CDR1 SGHRS, CDR2 YFSETQ. CDR3 coding DNA: TGCGCCAGCAGCCAGGACAGGGGGCTTGGGCGCACAGATACGCAGTATTTT. Translating it yields CASSQDRGLGRTDTQYF.

The chain links TRBV7-9 to TRBJ1-1; D not certain. The CDR3 covers 13 residues. V was clipped by 5 bases and J by 2 bases, with 9 bases between them. From germline, CDR1 is SEHNR and CDR2 FQNEAQ (reference sequence). The CDR3 loop is CASSRPGNTEAFF. CDR3 DNA: TGTGCCAGCAGCCGCCCGGGTAACACTGAAGCTTTCTTT. Combining the CDR3 with reference TRBV7-9 and TRBJ1-1 gives the whole variable domain DTGVSQNPRHKITKRGQNVTFRCDPISEHNRLYWYRQTLGQGPEFLTYFQNEAQLEKSRLLSDRFSAERPKGSFSTLEIQRTEQGDSAMYLCASSRPGNTEAFFGQGTRLTVV.

V usage is TRBV1 and J usage is TRBJ1-1; the table's D call, TRBD1, was not checked against the DNA. TRBV1 is marked as a pseudogene. The CDR3 sequence is 15 residues long. The CDR3 DNA reads as TGCACCAGCAGCCAATACAGGGGGCAGAACACTGAAGCTTTCTTT. It specifies CTSSQYRGQNTEAFF.

Written as DNA, the CDR3 is TGTGCCTGGAGTGCAGGGACAGGGAACACTGAAGCTTTCTTT. Its translation: CAWSAGTGNTEAFF. The genes are TRBV30 and TRBJ1-1; 8 positions agree with TRBD1. Germline V CDR1 and CDR2: GTSNPN, SVGIG (reference sequence). This CDR3 spans 14 amino acids. The ends lost 1 base at V and 1 base at J; junction bases unmatched: 2.

V and J are TRBV6-5 and TRBJ1-2, with D perhaps TRBD1 (5 bases). The V and J ends lost 5 bases and 7 bases respectively, with 11 bases between them. The CDR3 contains 12 residues. CDR1 and CDR2 (germline): MNHEY, SVGAGI. CDR3 coding DNA: TGTGCCAGCAGTACCCAGGGTGGTGGCTACACCTTC. Translating gives CASSTQGGGYTF.

The CDR3 nucleotides read TGCGCCAGCAGCTTAATAGCAGGGGATAACACCGGGGAGCTGTTTTTT. This translates into CASSLIAGDNTGELFF. This sequence joins TRBV5-1 and TRBJ2-2; a possible D gene is TRBD1 (6 bases). This CDR3 is built from 16 residues. CDR1 is SGHRS, CDR2 YFSETQ, per germline. With 2 bases removed from V and 2 bases from J, the gap between germline ends came to 13 bases.

The chain recombines TRBV6-6 with TRBJ1-5, with D maybe TRBD1 (5 bases). CDR1 and CDR2 (germline): MNHNY, SVGAGI (reference sequence). The germline V and J ends were trimmed by 2 bases and 3 bases, with 11 bases remaining between them. The CDR3 runs 15 residues. In nucleotides, the CDR3 is TGTGCCAGCAGTTACCCCCAGGGCGACAATCAGCCCCAGCATTTT. Its protein product is CASSYPQGDNQPQHF.

The count of this clone is one. The V call is TRBV14, the J call TRBJ2-1, with TRBD2 identical over 9 bases. V shed 2 bases, J shed 2 bases, and the junction held 4 bases outside the gene matches. Germline assignment: CDR1 SGHDN and CDR2 FVKESK. CDR3 length: 16 amino acids. Written as DNA, the CDR3 is TGTGCCAGCAGCCAAAGTCAGCGGGAGGCCTACAATGAGCAGTTCTTC. Translation gives CASSQSQREAYNEQFF.

This clone came up a few times. The V and J genes are TRBV6-4 and TRBJ2-1, with TRBD2 matching 13 bases. CDR1 is MRHNA, CDR2 SNTAGT, per germline. Trimming at V came to 3 bases and at J to 5 bases, leaving 1 base not matched to a gene. The CDR3 is 15 residues long. CDR3 loop: CASSEGTSGNNEQFF. As DNA, the CDR3 is TGTGCCAGCAGTGAAGGGACTAGCGGGAACAATGAGCAGTTCTTC.